These T cell receptor beta chains were read from a single sample in a study of T-cell memory formation after mild COVID-19. Using its own MiXCR run on the 5' RACE reads, TCRdb lists one record per CDR3 protein. In the table there are 250,000 to 350,000 distinct CDR3 sequences, about a sixth of which are singletons. The sample consisted of PBMCs or a T cell subset sorted from them (not recorded which). The receptor source for this set is a man between 18 and 29 years old who had mild COVID-19 (a few samples of this study predate the infection). Cell type and time point are not known. The CDR3 runs from the conserved cysteine through the conserved F or W.

CDR3: CASSQTGTVYEQYF; J: TRBJ2-7; V: TRBV5-5
CDR3: CASSQSPRRVPEAFF; J: TRBJ1-1; V: TRBV14
CDR3: CASRFPYRAGENTEAFF; J: TRBJ1-1; V: TRBV7-2
CDR3: CASSLSGGRRQPQHF; J: TRBJ1-5; V: TRBV27
CDR3: CSALVAGGTSALGEQYF; J: TRBJ2-7; V: TRBV20-1
CDR3: CASSERDGYGYTF; J: TRBJ1-2; V: TRBV18
CDR3: CASSGLQGVGGYTF; J: TRBJ1-2; V: TRBV6-5
CDR3: CASSQSGTIEQPQHF; J: TRBJ1-5; V: TRBV4-1
CDR3: CASSTGPNSPLHF; J: TRBJ1-6; V: TRBV9
CDR3: CASSAEWGEIYSGANVLTF; J: TRBJ2-6; V: TRBV7-4
CDR3: CASRGEGQTYEQYF; J: TRBJ2-7; V: TRBV6-2/TRBV6-3
CDR3: CASSTHRVGAFF; J: TRBJ1-1; V: TRBV19
CDR3: CAISESNREETQYF; J: TRBJ2-5; V: TRBV10-3
CDR3: CSAKQGAVNEKLFF; J: TRBJ1-4; V: TRBV20-1
CDR3: CASTEGATRPYGYTF; J: TRBJ1-2; V: TRBV5-1
CDR3: CAISDGPLAGYTF; J: TRBJ1-2; V: TRBV10-3
CDR3: CASSLVQNTEAFF; J: TRBJ1-1; V: TRBV7-2
CDR3: CASSRGGASYNEQFF; J: TRBJ2-1; V: TRBV4-3
CDR3: CGGGGTFYGYTF; J: TRBJ1-2; V: TRBV29-1
CDR3: CSVPDRESYGYTF; J: TRBJ1-2; V: TRBV29-1
CDR3: CASTVQEGAGNTIYF; J: TRBJ1-3; V: TRBV7-2
CDR3: CASSAGSGAGDYEKLFF; J: TRBJ1-4; V: TRBV9
CDR3: CASTPRPTLFSGANVLTF; J: TRBJ2-6; V: TRBV11-1
CDR3: CASSQAGLTEAFF; J: TRBJ1-1; V: TRBV4-3
CDR3: CACAAGTFVTDTQYF; J: TRBJ2-3; V: TRBV5-4
CDR3: CASSLIHQDRSFTGELFF; J: TRBJ2-2; V: TRBV7-6
CDR3: CASTSEGTQYF; J: TRBJ2-5; V: TRBV5-1
CDR3: CASSPPRDYNEQFF; J: TRBJ2-1; V: TRBV18
CDR3: CASTSETGELFF; J: TRBJ2-2; V: TRBV6-4
CDR3: CASSLGNPGETQYF; J: TRBJ2-5; V: TRBV5-1
CDR3: CATSDPSDRPKETQYF; J: TRBJ2-5; V: TRBV24-1
CDR3: CSAAGADEQFF; J: TRBJ2-1; V: TRBV20-1
CDR3: CAWGQGMSAFF; J: TRBJ1-1; V: TRBV30
CDR3: CASSLTSNQPQHF; J: TRBJ1-5; V: TRBV7-9
CDR3: CATSRVSGVADTQYF; J: TRBJ2-3; V: TRBV15
CDR3: CASSSRGQAVINEQFF; J: TRBJ2-1; V: TRBV11-2
CDR3: CASSPGRPSAGELFF; J: TRBJ2-2; V: TRBV11-2
CDR3: CASSLAAGGLGNIQYF; J: TRBJ2-4; V: TRBV7-6
CDR3: CASSLGVLYGYTF; J: TRBJ1-2; V: TRBV7-9
CDR3: CASSYPGLAGTEQFF; J: TRBJ2-1; V: TRBV6-5
CDR3: CASSTGPTPYGYTF; J: TRBJ1-2; V: TRBV12-3/TRBV12-4
CDR3: CASSPRGARVQPQHF; J: TRBJ1-5; V: TRBV2
CDR3: CASSLSSGGALAGELFF; J: TRBJ2-2; V: TRBV7-9
CDR3: CASSRRAPGNRTSTDTQYF; J: TRBJ2-3; V: TRBV21-1
CDR3: CASSQEKVSYNEQFF; J: TRBJ2-1; V: TRBV4-3
CDR3: CSASDPGTRIRSEQFF; J: TRBJ2-1; V: TRBV20-1
CDR3: CASGVKGSIYNEQFF; J: TRBJ2-1; V: TRBV12-5